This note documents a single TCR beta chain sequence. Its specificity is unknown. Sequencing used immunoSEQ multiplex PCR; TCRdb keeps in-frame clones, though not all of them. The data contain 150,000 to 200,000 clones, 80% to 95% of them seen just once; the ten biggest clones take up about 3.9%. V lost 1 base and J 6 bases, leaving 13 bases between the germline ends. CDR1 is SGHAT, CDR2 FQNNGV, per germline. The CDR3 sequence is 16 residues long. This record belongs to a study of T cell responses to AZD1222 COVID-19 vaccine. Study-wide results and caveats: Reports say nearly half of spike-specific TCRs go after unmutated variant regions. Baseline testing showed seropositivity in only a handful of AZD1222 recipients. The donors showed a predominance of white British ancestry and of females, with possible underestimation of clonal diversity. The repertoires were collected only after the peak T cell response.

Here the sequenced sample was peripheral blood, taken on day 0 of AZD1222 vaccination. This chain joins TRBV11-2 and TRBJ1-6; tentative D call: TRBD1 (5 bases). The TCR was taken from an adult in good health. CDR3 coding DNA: TGTGCCAGCAGCTTAGTAGGCGGGGGGGGTAATTCACCCCTCCACTTT. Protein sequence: CASSLVGGGGNSPLHF.